This T cell receptor beta chain stems from a study of T cell clones after liver transplantation. On the study more broadly: In this trial, immunosuppression withdrawal was attempted within 2 years of liver transplant. TCRbeta sequencing after a pre-transplant mixed lymphocyte reaction identified graft-donor-reactive clones, later tracked in post-transplant blood.

The CDR3 has 17 residues. V was clipped by 6 bases and J by 0 bases, with 18 bases between them. Germline loops: CDR1 MDHEN, CDR2 SYDVKM. Using immunoSEQ multiplex PCR, the repertoire was profiled, and TCRdb retains in-frame clones only, with some absent. The repertoire holds over 45,000 clones, with 70% to 75% as singletons. On this clone itself: The antigen is unknown.

Study-level results: In a couple of subjects, few donor cells limited the measurable donor-reactive repertoire.

The receptor comes from a human patient who received a liver transplant. Some of these T cells may belong to the graft donor. The chain has TRBV28 and TRBJ1-3, with a possible D match to TRBD1 (6 bases). This material consisted of CD4+ T cells from blood, taken approximately 52 months after liver transplant. Here the CDR3 reads CASRLGGGTISGNTIYF. The CDR3 DNA reads as TGTGCCAGCAGGCTCGGAGGGGGGACTATCTCTGGAAACACCATATATTTT.